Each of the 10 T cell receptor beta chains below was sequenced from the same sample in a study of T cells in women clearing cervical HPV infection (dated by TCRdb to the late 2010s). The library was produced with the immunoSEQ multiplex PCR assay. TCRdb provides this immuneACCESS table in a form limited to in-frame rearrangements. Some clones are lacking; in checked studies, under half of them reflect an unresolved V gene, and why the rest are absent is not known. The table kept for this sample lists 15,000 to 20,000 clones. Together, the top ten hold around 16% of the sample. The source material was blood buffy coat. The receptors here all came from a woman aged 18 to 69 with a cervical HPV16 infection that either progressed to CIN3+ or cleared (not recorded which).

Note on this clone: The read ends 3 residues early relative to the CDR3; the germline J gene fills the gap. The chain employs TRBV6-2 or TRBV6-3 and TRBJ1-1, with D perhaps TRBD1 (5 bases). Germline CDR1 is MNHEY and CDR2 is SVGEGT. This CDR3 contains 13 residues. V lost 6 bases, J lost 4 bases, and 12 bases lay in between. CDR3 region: CASRRAGGTEAFF. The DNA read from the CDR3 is TGTGCCAGCAGACGTGCCGGGGGCACTGAA.

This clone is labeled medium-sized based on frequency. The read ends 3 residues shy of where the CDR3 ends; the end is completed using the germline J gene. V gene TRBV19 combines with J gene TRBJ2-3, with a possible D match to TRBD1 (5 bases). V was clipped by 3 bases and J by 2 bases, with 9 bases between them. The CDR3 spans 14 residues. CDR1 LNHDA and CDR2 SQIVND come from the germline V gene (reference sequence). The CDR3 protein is CASSISGHTDTQYF. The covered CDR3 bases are TGTGCCAGTAGTATCTCAGGGCACACAGATACG.

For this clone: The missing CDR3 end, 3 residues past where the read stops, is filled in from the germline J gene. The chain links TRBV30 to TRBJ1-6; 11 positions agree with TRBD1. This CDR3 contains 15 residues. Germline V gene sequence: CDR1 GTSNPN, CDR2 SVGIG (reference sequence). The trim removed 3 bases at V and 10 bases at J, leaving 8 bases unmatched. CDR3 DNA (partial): TGTGCCTGGAGGGACGGACAGGGGGCCTACTCACCC. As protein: CAWRDGQGAYSP. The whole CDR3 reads CAWRDGQGAYSPLHF.

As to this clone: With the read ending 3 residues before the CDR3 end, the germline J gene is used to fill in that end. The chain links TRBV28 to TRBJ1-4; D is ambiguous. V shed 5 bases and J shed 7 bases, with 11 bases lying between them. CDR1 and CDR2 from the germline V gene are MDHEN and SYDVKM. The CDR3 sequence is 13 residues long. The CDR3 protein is CASSALVGEKLFF. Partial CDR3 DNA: TGTGCCAGCAGTGCGTTGGTTGGTGAAAAA.

CDR3 bases read: TGCGCCAGCAGGGAGGGACAGCCTATCGGGGAGACC. It specifies CASREGQPIGET. Given in full, the CDR3 is CASREGQPIGETQYF. V is TRBV5-1 and J is TRBJ2-5, with TRBD1 as a possible D gene (7 bases). The CDR3 end falls 3 residues outside the read, so it is completed with the germline J gene. This CDR3 is built from 15 residues. The V gene lost 5 bases and the J gene lost 5 bases, with 19 bases spanning the gap. CDR1 SGHRS and CDR2 YFSETQ come from the germline V gene.

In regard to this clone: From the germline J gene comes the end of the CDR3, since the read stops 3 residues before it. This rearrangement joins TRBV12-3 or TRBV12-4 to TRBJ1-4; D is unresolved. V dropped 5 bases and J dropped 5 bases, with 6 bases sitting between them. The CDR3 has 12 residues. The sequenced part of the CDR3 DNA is TGTGCCAGCAGTCCACTCAATGAAAAA. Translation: CASSPLNEK. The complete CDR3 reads CASSPLNEKLFF.

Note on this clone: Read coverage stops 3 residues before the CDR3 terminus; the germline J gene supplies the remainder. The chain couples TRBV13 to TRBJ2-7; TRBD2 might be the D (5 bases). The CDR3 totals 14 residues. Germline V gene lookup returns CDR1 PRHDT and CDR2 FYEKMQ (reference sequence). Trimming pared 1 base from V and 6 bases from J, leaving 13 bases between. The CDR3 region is CASSLVGVVGEQYF. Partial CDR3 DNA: TGTGCCAGCAGCTTAGTCGGGGTTGTTGGCGAG.

CDR3 sequence reads: CASSWSSDSGANVLTF. CDR3 DNA (partial): TGCGCCAGCAGCTGGTCGAGCGACTCTGGGGCCAACGTC. The chain couples TRBV5-1 to TRBJ2-6; no definite D call. The read ends 3 residues shy of where the CDR3 ends; the end is completed using the germline J gene. Germline CDR1 and CDR2: SGHRS and YFSETQ. The V gene lost 3 bases and the J gene lost 0 bases, with 10 bases spanning the gap. The CDR3 covers 16 residues.

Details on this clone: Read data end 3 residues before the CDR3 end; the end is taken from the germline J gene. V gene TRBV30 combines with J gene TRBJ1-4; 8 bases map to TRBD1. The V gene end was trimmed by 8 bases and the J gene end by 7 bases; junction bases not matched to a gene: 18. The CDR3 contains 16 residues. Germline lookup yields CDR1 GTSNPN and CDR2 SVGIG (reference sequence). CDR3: CAGGGPGGVSGEKLFF. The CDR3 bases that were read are TGTGCCGGGGGGGGTCCAGGGGGCGTTTCAGGTGAAAAA. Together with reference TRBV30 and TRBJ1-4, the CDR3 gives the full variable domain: SQTIHQWPATLVQPVGSPLSLECTVEGTSNPNLYWYRQAAGRGLQLLFYSVGIGQISSEVPQNLSASRPQDRQFILSSKKLLLSDSGFYLCAGGGPGGVSGEKLFFGSGTQLSVL.

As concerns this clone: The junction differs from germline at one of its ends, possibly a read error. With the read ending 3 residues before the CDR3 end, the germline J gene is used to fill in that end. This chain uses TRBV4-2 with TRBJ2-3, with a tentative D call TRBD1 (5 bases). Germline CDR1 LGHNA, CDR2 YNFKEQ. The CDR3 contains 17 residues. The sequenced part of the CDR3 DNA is TGCGCCAGCAGCCAAGAAGGGAATGGCAGGGGCACAGATACG. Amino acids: CASSQEGNGRGTDT. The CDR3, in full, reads CASSQEGNGRGTDTQYF.